The rows below give T cell receptor beta chains drawn from one sample of a study of early T cells in non-severe SARS-CoV-2 infection. MiXCR, run by TCRdb on the 5' RACE reads, gives a single entry per CDR3 protein. This sample carries some 30,000 distinct CDR3 sequences, about 2.7% of them seen once, and the ten largest clones take 0.6% to 0.75%. Sequenced: whole blood. These receptors all come from an adult who was a healthcare worker with PCR-confirmed SARS-CoV-2 infection or an uninfected control (not recorded which). Both conserved end residues are part of each CDR3. A D gene is named only where the DNA matches it firmly. Clone size is stated in some rows and not others, as once, few, many or a class when expanded.

V	size	D	J	DNA	CDR3
TRBV2	many	NA	TRBJ1-2	TGTGCCAGCAGTGAAGAGGGTCGGGTCTATGGCTACACCTTC	CASSEEGRVYGYTF
TRBV4-1	many	NA	TRBJ2-5	TGCGCCAGCAGCCGCAGAGTGAGCCGGGGCCAAGAGACCCAGTACTTC	CASSRRVSRGQETQYF
TRBV7-6	many	NA	TRBJ2-1	TGTGCCAGCAGTCCTACCGGCGGACAATTGGGGGGTGAGCAGTTCTTC	CASSPTGGQLGGEQFF
TRBV7-2	many	NA	TRBJ1-2	TGTGCCAGCAGCTTAGAAGCAGGAGGGCTAATTAACTATGGCTACACCTTC	CASSLEAGGLINYGYTF
TRBV7-2	many	NA	TRBJ2-5	TGTGCCAGCAGATACGGGACCCACCCCCAAGAGACCCAGTACTTC	CASRYGTHPQETQYF
TRBV6-5	NA	NA	TRBJ2-3	TGTGCCAGCAGTTACCAGGGTATACGGGGCACAGATACGCAGTATTTT	CASSYQGIRGTDTQYF
TRBV20-1	many	NA	TRBJ1-2	TGCAGTGCCCTGGACGGTGACCATGGCTACACCTTC	CSALDGDHGYTF
TRBV14	many	NA	TRBJ1-2	TGTGCCAGCAGCCCGGGGACCGCTCTGGCGAGCTACACCTTC	CASSPGTALASYTF
TRBV24-1	many	NA	TRBJ2-1	TGTGCCACCAGTGATGACGACCCTCGCTCCTACAATGAGCAGTTCTTC	CATSDDDPRSYNEQFF
TRBV5-1	many	NA	TRBJ2-1	TGCGCCAGCAGCTTGGTGGCGGGCGGCTCCTACAATGAGCAGTTCTTC	CASSLVAGGSYNEQFF
TRBV9	many	TRBD2	TRBJ2-3	TGTGCCAGCAGCGTAGGCGGCGGGGGGGCCATAGATACGCAGTATTTT	CASSVGGGGAIDTQYF
TRBV7-3	many	NA	TRBJ1-2	TGTGCCAGCAGCTTGAGTTCGGGCAGGGGCTACACCTTC	CASSLSSGRGYTF
TRBV20-1	medium-sized	NA	TRBJ2-5	TGCAGTGCTAGAGATCAGGACTCCCGCCGGACCCAGTACTTC	CSARDQDSRRTQYF
TRBV5-4	few	NA	TRBJ2-4	TGTGCCAGCAGCGGGGGGTCTCTAGCCAAAAACATTCAGTACTTC	CASSGGSLAKNIQYF
TRBV11-2	many	NA	TRBJ2-4	TGTGCCAGCAGCCGGTCTATTGGGGCCGTAGCCAAAAACATTCAGTACTTC	CASSRSIGAVAKNIQYF
TRBV5-1	many	NA	TRBJ1-4	TGCGCCAGCAGCTTGTCCCCGGCAACTAATGAAAAACTGTTTTTT	CASSLSPATNEKLFF
TRBV6-5	few	NA	TRBJ2-2	TGTGCCAGCAGTTACTCGTCAGGGTCCGGGGAGCTGTTTTTT	CASSYSSGSGELFF
TRBV6-2/TRBV6-3	many	NA	TRBJ1-3	TGTGCCAGCAGTTACGGGAGCTCTGGAAACACCATATATTTT	CASSYGSSGNTIYF
TRBV25-1	many	NA	TRBJ1-2	TGTGCCAGCAGCCTACTGGGGGGAAACTATGGCTACACCTTC	CASSLLGGNYGYTF
TRBV6-5	many	NA	TRBJ2-1	TGTGCCAGCAGTTACTCGAGGCGTCGAGGGTACTACAATGAGCAGTTCTTC	CASSYSRRRGYYNEQFF
TRBV7-2	many	TRBD2	TRBJ2-1	TGTGCCAGCAGCTTAGGACTAGCGGTGAGGGAGCAGTTCTTC	CASSLGLAVREQFF
TRBV7-9	NA	NA	TRBJ1-6	TGTGCCAGCAGCTTAAACCGGCGTCGCTCCTATAATTCACCCCTCCACTTT	CASSLNRRRSYNSPLHF
TRBV6-6	many	NA	TRBJ2-4	TGTGCCAGCAGTCAAGGGGGGACCAAAAACATTCAGTACTTC	CASSQGGTKNIQYF
TRBV7-8	many	TRBD2	TRBJ2-1	TGTGCCAGCAGCTTAGTACTAGCGGGGGGCAATGAGCAGTTCTTC	CASSLVLAGGNEQFF
TRBV2	many	NA	TRBJ1-6	TGTGCCAGCAGTGATGGGGTACTGCACTCACCCCTCCACTTT	CASSDGVLHSPLHF
TRBV4-2	many	TRBD2	TRBJ2-3	TGTGCCAGCAGCCAAGGTGTTTGGCGGGGGGGCCCAGATACGCAGTATTTT	CASSQGVWRGGPDTQYF
TRBV7-9	many	TRBD1	TRBJ2-6	TGTGCCAGCAGCCCCAGACAGGGCGTCCTCTCTGGGGCCAACGTCCTGACTTTC	CASSPRQGVLSGANVLTF
TRBV6-2/TRBV6-3	few	NA	TRBJ1-5	TGTGCCAGCAGTCCCCCGACAGGACATCCACAGCCCCAGCATTTT	CASSPPTGHPQPQHF
TRBV20-1	many	NA	TRBJ1-1	TGCAGTGCTATACGTGACATGAACACTGAAGCTTTCTTT	CSAIRDMNTEAFF
TRBV9	NA	NA	TRBJ2-3	TGTGCCAGCAGCCCATCGCCCAGGGGGGGATTTCCCACAGATACGCAGTATTTT	CASSPSPRGGFPTDTQYF
TRBV7-2	many	NA	TRBJ2-1	TGTGCCAGCAGCTTCGGGGGACGCTCCTACAATGAGCAGTTCTTC	CASSFGGRSYNEQFF
TRBV6-6	many	NA	TRBJ2-5	TGTGCCAGCAGTTACTCGAAAGGGCCTCAAGAGACCCAGTACTTC	CASSYSKGPQETQYF
TRBV27	medium-sized	NA	TRBJ1-4	TGTGCCAGCAGTAACATCATGGAAAAACTGTTTTTT	CASSNIMEKLFF
TRBV11-2	many	TRBD1	TRBJ1-6	TGTGCCAGCAGAACCAACAGGGGAGCGGATTCACCCCTCCACTTT	CASRTNRGADSPLHF
TRBV7-2	many	NA	TRBJ2-2	TGTGCCAGCAGCTCGAAGCGGGTCACCGGGGAGCTGTTTTTT	CASSSKRVTGELFF
TRBV29-1	many	TRBD2	TRBJ2-1	TGCAGCGTTGAAGATCCCGCTAGCGGGGAACACAATGAGCAGTTCTTC	CSVEDPASGEHNEQFF
TRBV5-1	many	NA	TRBJ2-6	TGCGCCAGCAGCTTCACCCAGGGGTTCTCTGGGGCCAACGTCCTGACTTTC	CASSFTQGFSGANVLTF
TRBV6-1	many	TRBD1	TRBJ1-5	TGTGCCAGCACCGGGACAGGGGGCCGGGGGAATCAGCCCCAGCATTTT	CASTGTGGRGNQPQHF
TRBV20-1	many	TRBD1	TRBJ1-1	TGCAGTGCTAGACAGTCGACAGGGTCCACTGAAGCTTTCTTT	CSARQSTGSTEAFF
TRBV19	many	TRBD1	TRBJ2-3	TGTGCCACCAAGACGGACAGGGTCGCAGATACGCAGTATTTT	CATKTDRVADTQYF
TRBV5-1	NA	NA	TRBJ1-1	TGCGCCAGCAGCCTCACCCCAAGGACGCACATGAACACTGAAGCTTTCTTT	CASSLTPRTHMNTEAFF
TRBV18	many	TRBD1	TRBJ2-1	TGTGCCAGCTCACCACCGGGACAGGGTTTCCATGAGCAGTTCTTC	CASSPPGQGFHEQFF
TRBV7-8	many	NA	TRBJ2-2	TGTGCCAGCAGCTGGCGGGACTTCAGCACCGGGGAGCTGTTTTTT	CASSWRDFSTGELFF
TRBV9	many	NA	TRBJ1-3	TGTGCCAGCAGCGTAGTAGGGGGAGTCGGAAACACCATATATTTT	CASSVVGGVGNTIYF
TRBV6-5	many	NA	TRBJ2-2	TGTGCCAGCAGTCCGAGGTCCTACCCGAACACCGGGGAGCTGTTTTTT	CASSPRSYPNTGELFF